This T cell receptor (beta chain) was sequenced for a study of blood T cell repertoires in COVID-19. Study-wide context: Both acute and convalescent COVID-19 samples were obtained from the United States, Italy and Spain.

There are 13 residues in the CDR3. V lost 5 bases and J lost 9, with 14 bases in between. Germline V gene sequence: CDR1 LNHDA, CDR2 SQIVND (reference sequence). This table comes from immunoSEQ multiplex PCR, and its TCRdb copy is limited to in-frame clones, with some not included. The sample holds approximately 390,000 clones; more than 75% are singletons and the top ten take roughly 2.1%. Seattle participants joined during active infection and were tracked over time. The source is a woman in her sixties with COVID-19, enrolled during active disease. The chain has TRBV19 and TRBJ2-4; D uncertain. Sequencing used peripheral blood. CDR3 bases: TGTGCCAGTAGTCGAAAATTAGTTGGCATTCAGTACTTC. This codes for CASSRKLVGIQYF.